This T cell receptor beta chain was captured in a study of blood T cell repertoires in COVID-19. Study as a whole: Some COVID-19 samples were acute and others convalescent; all came from the United States, Italy and Spain. PBMCs, B-cell-depleted T cells, or T cells were the source of the cDNA or gDNA that made up the material.

Many counts were recorded for this clone. This CDR3 is 16 amino acids long. V lost 4 bases, J lost 4 bases, and 11 bases stayed unmatched. Germline V gives CDR1 SGHRS, CDR2 YFSETQ. The authors' processing: Amplification from reference gene primers served as the basis for estimated nucleated cell counts. Assay: immunoSEQ multiplex PCR; the TCRdb copy retains only in-frame clones and omits some. V and J calls and clone size are copied from that table; D and trimming were computed from the DNA. The sample records around 84,000 clones, 60% to 75% being singletons. Source material: peripheral blood. The receptor's source is a man aged 50 to 60 with active or convalescent COVID-19. The V gene is TRBV5-1, the J gene TRBJ1-1, with 9 nucleotides matching TRBD1. In nucleotides, the CDR3 is TGCGCCAGCAGCCCAGGACAGGGGCGATCGGGCACTGAAGCTTTCTTT. Translation: CASSPGQGRSGTEAFF.